The rows below give T cell receptor beta chains drawn from one sample of a study of blood T cell repertoires in COVID-19. The protocol was immunoSEQ multiplex PCR, while the TCRdb copy is restricted to in-frame clones and leaves out a portion. Of about 230,000 clones in the sample, about 84% are singletons; the top ten hold 7.9%. Sequencing input: peripheral blood. The receptors originated from a woman of 80 years or more with acute or convalescent COVID-19. Each CDR3 is given with its conserved first and last residue. Each record gives: V gene, J gene, CDR3 protein.

v_gene: TRBV6-5
j_gene: TRBJ2-3
CDR3aa: CASSYKSGRAPSQYF

v_gene: TRBV5-1
j_gene: TRBJ2-3
CDR3aa: CASSLSWGPDTQYF

v_gene: TRBV25-1
j_gene: TRBJ2-2
CDR3aa: CASRTSSGGDTGELFF

v_gene: TRBV15
j_gene: TRBJ1-1
CDR3aa: CATSTGMNTEAFF

v_gene: TRBV9
j_gene: TRBJ1-2
CDR3aa: CASSEGDRPVYGYTF

v_gene: TRBV7-6
j_gene: TRBJ2-5
CDR3aa: CASSRHPAGGETQYF

v_gene: TRBV3-1/TRBV3-2
j_gene: TRBJ2-2
CDR3aa: CASSQANGRSSTGELFF

v_gene: TRBV2
j_gene: TRBJ1-6
CDR3aa: CASSDGFPRRHSPLHF

v_gene: TRBV5-8
j_gene: TRBJ1-4
CDR3aa: CASSYYRGNEKLFF

v_gene: TRBV18
j_gene: TRBJ2-6
CDR3aa: CASSPPIQGKSSGANVLTF

v_gene: TRBV29-1
j_gene: TRBJ1-4
CDR3aa: CSGRDSQEGKLFF

v_gene: TRBV5-1
j_gene: TRBJ1-1
CDR3aa: CASSLEAGGNTEAFF

v_gene: TRBV7-9
j_gene: TRBJ1-6
CDR3aa: CASSLFRGVNRGKSPLHF

v_gene: TRBV5-1
j_gene: TRBJ1-5
CDR3aa: CASSSGDSNQPQHF

v_gene: TRBV5-1
j_gene: TRBJ2-7
CDR3aa: CASSLAETGTYEQYF

v_gene: TRBV18
j_gene: TRBJ2-2
CDR3aa: CASSQGTGDTGELFF

v_gene: TRBV19
j_gene: TRBJ1-5
CDR3aa: CASSIQGSSQPQHF

v_gene: TRBV6-5
j_gene: TRBJ1-1
CDR3aa: CASSFATENTEAFF

v_gene: TRBV18
j_gene: TRBJ2-3
CDR3aa: CASSPSSGISTDTQYF

v_gene: TRBV9
j_gene: TRBJ2-1
CDR3aa: CASSLQGQGYNEQFF

v_gene: TRBV2
j_gene: TRBJ1-1
CDR3aa: CASSTDYPEAFF

v_gene: TRBV11-2
j_gene: TRBJ1-4
CDR3aa: CASSPPVRNEKLFF

v_gene: TRBV27
j_gene: TRBJ1-5
CDR3aa: CASSLDRGGWPQHF

v_gene: TRBV19
j_gene: TRBJ2-1
CDR3aa: CASDIAGGPRGEQFF

v_gene: TRBV4-1
j_gene: TRBJ1-3
CDR3aa: CASSPPSGAFSGNTIYF

v_gene: TRBV19
j_gene: TRBJ1-3
CDR3aa: CASRLRDRVFWSSGNTIYF

v_gene: TRBV12-3/TRBV12-4
j_gene: TRBJ1-3
CDR3aa: CASRGLNRNTIYF

v_gene: TRBV4-2
j_gene: TRBJ2-7
CDR3aa: CASSQFGTGVSYEQYF

v_gene: TRBV5-8
j_gene: TRBJ2-1
CDR3aa: CASSLRGAMSNEQFF

v_gene: TRBV28
j_gene: TRBJ1-5
CDR3aa: CASSHARRTGNSNQPQHF

v_gene: TRBV19
j_gene: TRBJ1-5
CDR3aa: CASSTSGPSRQPQHF

v_gene: TRBV3-1/TRBV3-2
j_gene: TRBJ2-5
CDR3aa: CASSPRGSGSQETQYF

v_gene: TRBV6-1
j_gene: TRBJ2-3
CDR3aa: CASSEVPKTDTQYF

v_gene: TRBV5-8
j_gene: TRBJ1-5
CDR3aa: CASNRGSNQPQHF

v_gene: TRBV11-2
j_gene: TRBJ1-1
CDR3aa: CASSRRGGSDTEAFF

v_gene: TRBV5-1
j_gene: TRBJ2-7
CDR3aa: CASTENGQFYEQYF

v_gene: TRBV5-1
j_gene: TRBJ1-2
CDR3aa: CASSLDTGGAHGYTF

v_gene: TRBV5-4
j_gene: TRBJ1-1
CDR3aa: CASSRPLGQGANTEAFF

v_gene: TRBV6-5
j_gene: TRBJ2-3
CDR3aa: CASSLGQGAVDTQYF

v_gene: TRBV7-8
j_gene: TRBJ2-7
CDR3aa: CASSLGNTGGWGYEQYF

v_gene: TRBV5-1
j_gene: TRBJ2-4
CDR3aa: CASSLDPGLEAIQYF

v_gene: TRBV7-9
j_gene: TRBJ1-3
CDR3aa: CASSFPRDLSGNTIYF

v_gene: TRBV11-2
j_gene: TRBJ2-2
CDR3aa: CASSLRDTGELFF

v_gene: TRBV12-3/TRBV12-4
j_gene: TRBJ2-7
CDR3aa: CASSWDRAQEQYF

v_gene: TRBV2
j_gene: TRBJ2-1
CDR3aa: CASTLGQNNEQFF

v_gene: TRBV5-4
j_gene: TRBJ1-6
CDR3aa: CASSVGHRDTYNSPLHF

v_gene: TRBV9
j_gene: TRBJ1-6
CDR3aa: CASSGAAGNSPLHF

v_gene: TRBV6-5
j_gene: TRBJ2-3
CDR3aa: CASSYSHRDNTDTQYF

v_gene: TRBV30
j_gene: TRBJ2-3
CDR3aa: CAWSADWATSTDTQYF

v_gene: TRBV5-1
j_gene: TRBJ2-6
CDR3aa: CASSPRQGAGANVLTF

v_gene: TRBV2
j_gene: TRBJ2-4
CDR3aa: CASSEVQGARPKNIQYF

v_gene: TRBV25-1
j_gene: TRBJ1-6
CDR3aa: CASSALTGTGENSPLHF

v_gene: TRBV2
j_gene: TRBJ2-4
CDR3aa: CASRTEAGAGNIQYF

v_gene: TRBV6-6
j_gene: TRBJ1-3
CDR3aa: CASSPEGIPGNTIYF

v_gene: TRBV19
j_gene: TRBJ1-4
CDR3aa: CASSMGQGNEKLFF